These T cell receptor beta chains were read from a single sample in a study of identical twins. Each CDR3 protein gets one entry after TCRdb re-called the 5' RACE reads with MiXCR. Of under 400,000 distinct CDR3 sequences in the sample, 9% to 10% are singletons; the top ten hold roughly 8.7%. The source material was naive T cells sorted from blood. These receptors all stem from a woman between 45 and 65 years old in good health. CDR3s include the opening cysteine and the closing phenylalanine or tryptophan. A D gene is named only where the DNA matches it firmly. For some rows the clone size is stated as once, few or many, or as a class when expanded; others skip it.

many	.	TRBV5-1	TRBJ1-5	CASSLEAGENQPQHF
few	.	TRBV5-1	TRBJ2-3	CASSLEGRSSTDTQYF
.	.	TRBV6-6	TRBJ2-5	CASSYVGMLGVTQYF
.	TRBD2	TRBV15	TRBJ2-1	CATSSPSGRGEQFF
.	TRBD2	TRBV20-1	TRBJ2-7	CSARGVGLAGVSYEQYF
many	.	TRBV28	TRBJ2-2	CASSLTVNTGELFF
few	TRBD2	TRBV11-2	TRBJ2-1	CASSRSGSMSSNEQFF
few	TRBD1	TRBV20-1	TRBJ2-7	CSASRDSPYEQYF
few	.	TRBV15	TRBJ2-7	CATSSLIGSYEQYF
few	.	TRBV9	TRBJ2-2	CASSFDRGGTGELFF
many	.	TRBV10-3	TRBJ2-1	CAIASERIFTDEQFF
few	.	TRBV5-6	TRBJ2-7	CASSTSKGLGGSSYEQYF
many	.	TRBV12-3/TRBV12-4	TRBJ1-2	CASSLNSVYGYTF
.	TRBD2	TRBV10-3	TRBJ2-1	CAISESGGFDEQFF
.	.	TRBV15	TRBJ2-3	CATSGGTGDTQYF
few	.	TRBV21-1	TRBJ1-4	CACHRGEGREKLFF
.	.	TRBV5-6	TRBJ2-1	CASRRWGRPNEQFF
many	.	TRBV28	TRBJ2-5	CASSLHRREKETQYF
.	TRBD1	TRBV20-1	TRBJ2-7	CSARGEQGKYEQYF
many	.	TRBV6-1	TRBJ1-1	CASSEAWGSTEAFF
.	.	TRBV2	TRBJ2-2	CASQLGQFFTGELFF
.	.	TRBV21-1	TRBJ2-1	CASWFWPTPNRLAGVHNEQFF
.	.	TRBV20-1	TRBJ2-7	CSARTDYYEQYF
few	.	TRBV5-5	TRBJ2-1	CASSSLGTDEQFF
.	.	TRBV19	TRBJ1-2	CASSIAQGPGGYTF
few	.	TRBV30	TRBJ2-3	CAWRVTDTQYF
few	.	TRBV12-5	TRBJ2-3	CASGTASSSNTQYF
many	.	TRBV12-3/TRBV12-4	TRBJ1-1	CASSFGGTEAFF
few	.	TRBV7-2	TRBJ2-3	CASSSPRASTDTQYF
.	TRBD2	TRBV4-1	TRBJ2-5	CASSLAGAVSSQYF
few	.	TRBV3-1	TRBJ2-2	CASSQSGPNTGELFF
few	.	TRBV29-1	TRBJ2-1	CSAQDNNAEQFF
many	TRBD1	TRBV12-3/TRBV12-4	TRBJ2-5	CASGTGMGQGTQYF
.	.	TRBV7-6	TRBJ2-7	CASSLRNPYEQYF
many	.	TRBV5-4	TRBJ2-5	CASSLEAEETQYF
few	.	TRBV28	TRBJ1-5	CASSLRLGISNQPQHF
few	TRBD2	TRBV7-2	TRBJ2-6	CASSFGGAAGANVLTF
few	.	TRBV15	TRBJ1-1	CATSLEVEGTEAFF
.	TRBD1	TRBV11-2	TRBJ2-4	CASSFGDDPGTGETKNIQYF
.	.	TRBV6-2/TRBV6-3	TRBJ2-1	CASSRKVLMGEQFF
many	.	TRBV12-3/TRBV12-4	TRBJ1-3	CASSLRSLGGNTIYF
many	.	TRBV4-2	TRBJ1-1	CASSQVGIGNTEAFF
few	.	TRBV18	TRBJ1-1	CASSPKDKNTEAFF
.	TRBD1	TRBV6-6	TRBJ1-4	CASRRPGGNEKLFF
few	.	TRBV4-1	TRBJ1-5	CASSPGGARPNQPQHF
many	.	TRBV12-3/TRBV12-4	TRBJ2-2	CASSFNTGELFF
few	.	TRBV11-2	TRBJ2-7	CASSLDQRYSLAYEQYF
.	.	TRBV12-3/TRBV12-4	TRBJ2-3	CASSLTRGPTDTQYF
.	.	TRBV28	TRBJ2-3	CASSLSSGGRDTQYF
once	.	TRBV6-4	TRBJ2-7	CASSYDMGTKEQYF
many	.	TRBV11-2	TRBJ2-1	CASSLYGSSYNEQFF
many	.	TRBV15	TRBJ2-5	CATSRSSTDQETQYF
.	TRBD2	TRBV5-1	TRBJ2-1	CASSRGLAGTNEQFF
.	TRBD1	TRBV29-1	TRBJ1-2	CSVEATGVYGYTF
few	.	TRBV15	TRBJ2-1	CATSRVRGQGVNEQFF
few	TRBD2	TRBV5-4	TRBJ2-1	CASSWRVVGTRGYNEQFF
.	TRBD1	TRBV5-1	TRBJ2-6	CASSPKKIQGADSGANVLTF